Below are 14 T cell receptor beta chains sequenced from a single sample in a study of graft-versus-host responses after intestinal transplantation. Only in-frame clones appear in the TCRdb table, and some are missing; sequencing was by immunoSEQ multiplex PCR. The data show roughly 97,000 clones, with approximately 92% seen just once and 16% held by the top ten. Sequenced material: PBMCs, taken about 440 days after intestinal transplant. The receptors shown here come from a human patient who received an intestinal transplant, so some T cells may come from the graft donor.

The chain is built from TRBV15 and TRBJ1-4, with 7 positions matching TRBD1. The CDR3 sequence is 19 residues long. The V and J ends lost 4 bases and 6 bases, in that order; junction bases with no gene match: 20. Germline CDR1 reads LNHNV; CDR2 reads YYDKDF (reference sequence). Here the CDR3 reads CATSTPRGQQVKGYEKLFF. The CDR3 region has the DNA TGTGCCACCAGCACCCCAAGGGGGCAACAGGTTAAGGGGTATGAAAAACTGTTTTTT.

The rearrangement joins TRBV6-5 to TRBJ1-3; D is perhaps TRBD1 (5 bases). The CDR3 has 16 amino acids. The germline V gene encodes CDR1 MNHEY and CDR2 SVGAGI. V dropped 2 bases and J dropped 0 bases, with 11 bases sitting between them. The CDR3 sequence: CASSYRGPTSGNTIYF. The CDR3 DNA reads TGTGCCAGCAGTTACAGGGGACCGACCTCTGGAAACACCATATATTTT.

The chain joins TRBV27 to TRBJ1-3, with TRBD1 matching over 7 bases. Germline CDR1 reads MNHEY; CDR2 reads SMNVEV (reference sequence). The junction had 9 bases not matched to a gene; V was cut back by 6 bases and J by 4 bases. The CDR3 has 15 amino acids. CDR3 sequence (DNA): TGTGCCAGCAGACCGAAGACAGGGTACGGAAACACCATATATTTT. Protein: CASRPKTGYGNTIYF.

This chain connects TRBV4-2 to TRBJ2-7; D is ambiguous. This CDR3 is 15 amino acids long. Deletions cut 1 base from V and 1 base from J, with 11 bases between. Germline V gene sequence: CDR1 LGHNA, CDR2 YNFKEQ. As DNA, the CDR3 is TGTGCCAGCAGCCAAGTTTACGGGCAATCCTACGAGCAGTACTTC. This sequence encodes CASSQVYGQSYEQYF.

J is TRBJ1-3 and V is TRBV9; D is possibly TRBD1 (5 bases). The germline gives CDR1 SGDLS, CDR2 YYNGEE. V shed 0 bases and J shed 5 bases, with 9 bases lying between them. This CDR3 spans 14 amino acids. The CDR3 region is CASSVGRGRNTIYF. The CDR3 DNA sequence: TGTGCCAGCAGCGTAGGGAGGGGCCGAAACACCATATATTTT. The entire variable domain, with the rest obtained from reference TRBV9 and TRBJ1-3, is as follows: DSGVTQTPKHLITATGQRVTLRCSPRSGDLSVYWYQQSLDQGLQFLIQYYNGEERAKGNILERFSAQQFPDLHSELNLSSLELGDSALYFCASSVGRGRNTIYFGEGSWLTVV.

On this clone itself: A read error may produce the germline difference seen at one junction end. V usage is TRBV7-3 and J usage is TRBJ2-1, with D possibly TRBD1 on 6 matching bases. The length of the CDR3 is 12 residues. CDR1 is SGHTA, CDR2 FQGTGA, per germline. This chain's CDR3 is CASSLGVVKGVF. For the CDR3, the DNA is TGTGCCAGCAGCTTAGGGGTAGTCAAGGGGGTCTTC.

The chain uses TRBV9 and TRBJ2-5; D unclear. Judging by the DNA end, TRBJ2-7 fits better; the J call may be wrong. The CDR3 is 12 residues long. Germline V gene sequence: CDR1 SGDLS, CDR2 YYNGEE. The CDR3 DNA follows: TGTGCCAGCAGCGGGGGTACCTACGAGCAGTACTTC. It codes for CASSGGTYEQYF.

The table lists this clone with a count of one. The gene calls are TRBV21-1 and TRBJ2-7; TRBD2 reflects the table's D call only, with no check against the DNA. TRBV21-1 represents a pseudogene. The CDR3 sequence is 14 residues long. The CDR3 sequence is CASSKIGGAYEQYF. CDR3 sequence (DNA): TGTGCCAGCAGCAAGATTGGCGGGGCCTACGAGCAGTACTTC.

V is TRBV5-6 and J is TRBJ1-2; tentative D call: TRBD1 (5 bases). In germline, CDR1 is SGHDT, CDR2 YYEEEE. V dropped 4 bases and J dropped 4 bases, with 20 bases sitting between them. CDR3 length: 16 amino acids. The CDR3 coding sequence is TGTGCCAGCAGCCCCAGCCGGGACTGGCTCCTCTATGGCTACACCTTC. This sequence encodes CASSPSRDWLLYGYTF.

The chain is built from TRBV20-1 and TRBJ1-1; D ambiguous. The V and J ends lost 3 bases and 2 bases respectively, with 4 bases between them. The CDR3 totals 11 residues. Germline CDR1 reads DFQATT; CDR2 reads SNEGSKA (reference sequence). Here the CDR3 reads CSASANTEAFF. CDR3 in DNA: TGCAGTGCTAGTGCCAACACTGAAGCTTTCTTT.

The CDR3 region is CASSRKGSGGNQPQHF. CDR3 nucleotides: TGTGCCAGCAGCCGAAAAGGGAGTGGGGGCAATCAGCCCCAGCATTTT. The rearrangement uses TRBV5-6 and TRBJ1-5; no definite D call. The V and J ends lost 4 bases and 2 bases respectively, with 16 bases between them. Germline CDR1 SGHDT, CDR2 YYEEEE. The CDR3 has 16 residues.

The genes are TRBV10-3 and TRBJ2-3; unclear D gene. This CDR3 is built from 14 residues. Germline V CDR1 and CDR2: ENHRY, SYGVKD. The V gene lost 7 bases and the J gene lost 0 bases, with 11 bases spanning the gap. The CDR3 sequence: CAITPLGSTDTQYF. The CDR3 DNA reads TGTGCCATCACCCCACTCGGTAGCACAGATACGCAGTATTTT.

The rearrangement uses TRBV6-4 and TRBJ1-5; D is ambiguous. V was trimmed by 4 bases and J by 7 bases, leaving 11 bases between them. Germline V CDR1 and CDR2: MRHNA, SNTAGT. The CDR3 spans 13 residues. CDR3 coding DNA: TGTGCCAGCAGTGCGGAGGGCTCCCAGCCCCAGCATTTT. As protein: CASSAEGSQPQHF.

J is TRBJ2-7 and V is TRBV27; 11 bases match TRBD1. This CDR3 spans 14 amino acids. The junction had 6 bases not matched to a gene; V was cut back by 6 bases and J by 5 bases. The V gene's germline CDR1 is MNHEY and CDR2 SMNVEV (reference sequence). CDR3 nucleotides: TGTGCCAGCAGATCGGGACAGGGGGGGCACGAGCAGTACTTC. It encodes CASRSGQGGHEQYF.